This T cell receptor beta chain originates from a study of blood T cells in healthy people across ages. The CDR3 consists of 13 residues. The germline gives CDR1 WNHNN, CDR2 SYGVQD (reference sequence). V shed 9 bases and J 9 bases; nucleotides not matched to a gene: 11. Then a second PCR, running about 6 to 11 cycles, was carried out with a sample-barcoded 5' primer and a J-beta primer mix. TCRdb re-called the 5' RACE reads through MiXCR, storing one row per CDR3 protein. The sample holds roughly 800,000 distinct CDR3 sequences, roughly 26% seen once. Separately, the same data were catalogued under a study of T cells of mothers and their children.

This sequence was found in a boy aged 5-17 years in good health. The chain carries TRBV10-1 and TRBJ2-1, with 7 bases identical to TRBD1. Material for sequencing was blood. The CDR3 here is CAREGATLGEQFF. The CDR3 nucleotides are TGCGCCAGAGAGGGGGCTACTCTTGGTGAGCAGTTCTTC.